This TCR beta chain is drawn from a study of blood T cell repertoires in COVID-19. As for the study in general: Whether acute or convalescent, the COVID-19 samples came from the United States, Italy and Spain.

Germline assignment: CDR1 SGHTA and CDR2 FQGNSA. V lost 2 bases and J 9 bases, leaving 14 bases between the germline ends. The CDR3 has 15 amino acids. Method: immunoSEQ multiplex PCR; TCRdb's copy keeps in-frame clones and lacks some. This sample has about 140,000 clones, with 76% found just once. The sample holds a few counts of this clone. The chain employs TRBV7-2 and TRBJ1-6; TRBD1 is a possible D gene (6 bases). Sample: peripheral blood. This clonotype originated in a woman older than 75 with active or convalescent COVID-19. Here the CDR3 DNA reads TGTGCCAGCAGCTTAAGTATCGCAGGGGTTTCACCCCTCCACTTT. It yields the protein CASSLSIAGVSPLHF. Complete variable domain (other parts from reference TRBV7-2 and TRBJ1-6): GAGVSQSPSNKVTEKGKDVELRCDPISGHTALYWYRQSLGQGLEFLIYFQGNSAPDKSGLPSDRFSAERTGGSVSTLTIQRTQQEDSAVYLCASSLSIAGVSPLHFGNGTRLTVT.